This T cell receptor beta chain was recorded in a study of blood T cell repertoires in COVID-19. Study-wide context: The origin of the acute and convalescent COVID-19 samples was the United States, Italy and Spain. Sample material is recorded as cDNA or gDNA derived from T cells, B-cell-depleted T cells, or PBMCs.

CDR1 and CDR2 from the germline V gene are KGHSH and LQKENI. The V segment lost 2 bases and the J segment 4 bases; nucleotides outside the gene matches: 2. The CDR3 consists of 14 residues. This clone was recorded only once. In the authors' workflow: Nucleated cell counts were estimated from reference gene primer amplification. TCRdb's table, derived via immunoSEQ multiplex PCR, lists solely in-frame clones and lacks some. The V and J calls and the clone size are those of that table, but D and trimming were determined from the DNA. The sample lists about 62,000 clones; around 90% were seen once. Specimen: peripheral blood. This chain uses TRBV18 with TRBJ1-3, with 7 bases matching TRBD1. This sequence was found in a man between 65 and 85 years old with acute or convalescent COVID-19. In nucleotides, the CDR3 is TGTGCCAGCTCACCAGGGACAGTAGGAAACACCATATATTTT. Residues: CASSPGTVGNTIYF.